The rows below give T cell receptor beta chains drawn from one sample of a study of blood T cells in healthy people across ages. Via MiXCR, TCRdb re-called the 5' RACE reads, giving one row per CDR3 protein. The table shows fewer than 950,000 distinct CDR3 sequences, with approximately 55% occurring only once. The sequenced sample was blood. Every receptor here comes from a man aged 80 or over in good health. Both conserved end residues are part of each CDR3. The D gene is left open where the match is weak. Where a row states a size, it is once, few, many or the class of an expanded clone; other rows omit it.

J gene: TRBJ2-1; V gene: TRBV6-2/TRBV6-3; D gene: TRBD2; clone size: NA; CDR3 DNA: TGTGCCAGCAGTTACTCACTAGCGGGAGCTCGCTACAATGAGCAGTTCTTC; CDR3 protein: CASSYSLAGARYNEQFF
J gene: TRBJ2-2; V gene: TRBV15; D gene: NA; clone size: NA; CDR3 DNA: TGTGCCACCAGCAGAGATGGGACCGGGGAGCTGTTTTTT; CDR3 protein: CATSRDGTGELFF
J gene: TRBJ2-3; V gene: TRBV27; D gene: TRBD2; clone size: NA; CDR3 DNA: TGTGCCAGCAGTTCAAGACTAGCGGGACACAGATACGCGTATTTT; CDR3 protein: CASSSRLAGHRYAYF
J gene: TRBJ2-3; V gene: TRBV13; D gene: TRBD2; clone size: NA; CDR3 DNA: TGTGCCAGCAGCCGGTGGGGGGGAAGCACAGATACGCAGTATTTT; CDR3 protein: CASSRWGGSTDTQYF
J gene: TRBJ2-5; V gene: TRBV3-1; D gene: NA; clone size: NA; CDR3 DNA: TGTGCCAGCAGCCGAGAGATAGGGGGGTTGGAGACCCAGTACTTC; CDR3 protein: CASSREIGGLETQYF
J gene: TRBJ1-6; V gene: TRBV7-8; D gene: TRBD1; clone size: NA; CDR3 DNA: TGTGCCAGCAGCTCCAGACGCGGGACAGGATTTTCACCCCTCCACTTT; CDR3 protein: CASSSRRGTGFSPLHF
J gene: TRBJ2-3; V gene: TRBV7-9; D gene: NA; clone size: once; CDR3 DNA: TGTGCCAGCAGCCCATCGGCCCTGGGCACAGATACGCAGTATTTT; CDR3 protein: CASSPSALGTDTQYF
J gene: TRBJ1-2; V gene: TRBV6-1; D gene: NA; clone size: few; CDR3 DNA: TGTGCCAGCAGTGACCGAACAGGGATCAATGGCTACACCTTC; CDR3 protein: CASSDRTGINGYTF
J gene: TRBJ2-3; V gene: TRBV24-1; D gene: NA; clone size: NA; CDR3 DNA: TGTGCCACTTCCCGACGCACAGATACGCAGTATTTT; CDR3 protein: CATSRRTDTQYF
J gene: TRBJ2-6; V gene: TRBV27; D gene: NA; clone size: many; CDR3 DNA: TGTGCCAGCAGTTTAAGACAGTCCGGGAACTCTGGGGCCAACGTCCTGACTTTC; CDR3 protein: CASSLRQSGNSGANVLTF
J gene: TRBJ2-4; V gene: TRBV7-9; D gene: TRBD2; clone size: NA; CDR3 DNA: TGTGCCAGCAGCCCGGGAGGAGCGGAAAACATTCAGTACTTC; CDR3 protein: CASSPGGAENIQYF
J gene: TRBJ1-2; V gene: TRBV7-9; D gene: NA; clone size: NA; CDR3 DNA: TGTGCCAGCAGCTCCGGACCCCAAGGGCCGGGCTACACCTTC; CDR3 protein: CASSSGPQGPGYTF
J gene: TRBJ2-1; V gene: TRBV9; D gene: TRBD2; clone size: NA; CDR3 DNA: TGTGCCAGCAGCTTCACCCAGACTAGCGGGAGAAGAGGCGAGCAGTTCTTC; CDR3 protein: CASSFTQTSGRRGEQFF
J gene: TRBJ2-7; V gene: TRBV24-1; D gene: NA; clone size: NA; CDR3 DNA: TGTGCCACCAGTGGGGCGGGTAACAATGAGCAGTACTTC; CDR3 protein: CATSGAGNNEQYF
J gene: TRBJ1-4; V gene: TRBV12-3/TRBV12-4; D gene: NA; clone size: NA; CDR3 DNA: TGTGCCAGCAGTCTTAAACCGGGAGAAAAACTGTTTTTT; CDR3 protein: CASSLKPGEKLFF
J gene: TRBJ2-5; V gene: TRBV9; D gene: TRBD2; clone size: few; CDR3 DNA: TGTGCCAGCAGCGTATCTAGCGGGAGCGTGGGCCAAGAGACCCAGTACTTC; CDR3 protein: CASSVSSGSVGQETQYF
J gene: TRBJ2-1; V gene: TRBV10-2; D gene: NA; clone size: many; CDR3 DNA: TGCGCCAGCAGTGAGAGTCCAGCAATCGATGAGCAGTTCTTC; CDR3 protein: CASSESPAIDEQFF
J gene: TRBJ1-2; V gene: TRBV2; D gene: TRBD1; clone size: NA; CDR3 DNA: TGTGCCACCAGAAGGCAGGGGGCGAACTATGGCTACACCTTC; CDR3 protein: CATRRQGANYGYTF
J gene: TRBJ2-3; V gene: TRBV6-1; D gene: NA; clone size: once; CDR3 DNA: TGTGCCAGCAGTGTGGGGGACACCTTCCTCACTCACAGATACGCGTATTTT; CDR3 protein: CASSVGDTFLTHRYAYF
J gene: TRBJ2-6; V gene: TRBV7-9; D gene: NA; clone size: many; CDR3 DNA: TGTGCCAGCAGCTTATGGGGCTCTGGGGCCAACGTCCTGACTTTC; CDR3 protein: CASSLWGSGANVLTF